This T cell receptor delta chain appears in the sequencing data of a study of γδ T cells in repeated Plasmodium falciparum infection. Vgamma9/Vdelta2+ and Vdelta2-negative gammadelta T cells were flow-sorted from PBMC for bulk sequencing. CDR1 TSWWSYY and CDR2 QGS come from the germline V gene. Trimming removed 7 bases from V and 6 bases from J; junction bases left unmatched: 22. The CDR3 consists of 18 residues. TCRdb re-analyzed the multiplex PCR reads via CATT. The sample consists of around 89,000 delta-chain clones, more than 1.4% of them appearing once. This clone came up a few times. TCRdb's protein, taken from a much larger clone, differs from this DNA's translation at residue 4, likely owing to a read error; the protein displayed comes from the DNA.

The receptor's source is a pool of human donors (malaria-infected and uninfected, not separated). Source material: gamma-delta T cells from blood. The genes are TRDV1 and TRDJ1; TRDD3 matches at 8 bases. The DNA of the CDR3 is TGTGCTCTTGTGGACAGGGACGGAAGGGGGATAATCGGGTATAAACTCATCTTT. This translates into CALVDRDGRGIIGYKLIF.